These T cell receptor beta chains were read from a single sample in a study of T cell responses to AZD1222 COVID-19 vaccine. Some clones are missing from TCRdb's copy, which holds only in-frame ones; the method was immunoSEQ multiplex PCR. This sample carries approximately 140,000 clones, approximately 88% of them seen once, and the ten largest clones take roughly 16%. The specimen comprised peripheral blood, sampled on day 0 of AZD1222 vaccination. Receptors originate from an adult in good health. Each CDR3 is given with its conserved first and last residue.

CDR3 protein: CASSLNQDKLYGGYTF; V gene: TRBV3-1/TRBV3-2; J gene: TRBJ1-2
CDR3 protein: CASSIDNGGGDLAKNIQYF; V gene: TRBV19; J gene: TRBJ2-4
CDR3 protein: CASSPIGPRDGYTF; V gene: TRBV7-2; J gene: TRBJ1-2
CDR3 protein: CASSRVRDGYTF; V gene: TRBV7-9; J gene: TRBJ1-2
CDR3 protein: CASSLKREGGPTNEKLFF; V gene: TRBV21-1; J gene: TRBJ1-4
CDR3 protein: CASSLRGADTQYF; V gene: TRBV27; J gene: TRBJ2-3
CDR3 protein: CASGFTDTQYF; V gene: TRBV7-9; J gene: TRBJ2-3
CDR3 protein: CASSVEGHYEQYF; V gene: TRBV9; J gene: TRBJ2-7
CDR3 protein: CASKGHGLTTEQYF; V gene: TRBV6-6; J gene: TRBJ2-7
CDR3 protein: CAISESYRGRQPQHF; V gene: TRBV10-3; J gene: TRBJ1-5
CDR3 protein: CASSDHLEQYF; V gene: TRBV6-1; J gene: TRBJ2-7
CDR3 protein: CASSVDGGPGNTIYF; V gene: TRBV2; J gene: TRBJ1-3
CDR3 protein: CASLRRAGYQPQHF; V gene: TRBV28; J gene: TRBJ1-5
CDR3 protein: CASSRQGETEAFF; V gene: TRBV5-1; J gene: TRBJ1-1
CDR3 protein: CASRPRGETQYF; V gene: TRBV6-5; J gene: TRBJ2-5
CDR3 protein: CASSNIDPRFETQYF; V gene: TRBV21-1; J gene: TRBJ2-5
CDR3 protein: CASSVVPLGQGQETQYF; V gene: TRBV9; J gene: TRBJ2-5
CDR3 protein: CASTGARSGNTIYF; V gene: TRBV6-5; J gene: TRBJ1-3
CDR3 protein: CAIRAGGDNYGYTF; V gene: TRBV10-3; J gene: TRBJ1-2
CDR3 protein: CASSSPGQAYEQYF; V gene: TRBV6-2/TRBV6-3; J gene: TRBJ2-7
CDR3 protein: CASSPLEGDSPLHF; V gene: TRBV18; J gene: TRBJ1-6
CDR3 protein: CASSVGTNPWEETQYF; V gene: TRBV9; J gene: TRBJ2-5
CDR3 protein: CASRDRGNTEAFF; V gene: TRBV6-1; J gene: TRBJ1-1
CDR3 protein: CASRTTAARGYTF; V gene: TRBV28; J gene: TRBJ1-2
CDR3 protein: CASSLSFQAGTAQETQYF; V gene: TRBV11-3; J gene: TRBJ2-5
CDR3 protein: CASSQGLGASYTF; V gene: TRBV3-1/TRBV3-2; J gene: TRBJ1-2
CDR3 protein: CACPRAGWNEQFF; V gene: TRBV30; J gene: TRBJ2-1
CDR3 protein: CASSVAGAYNEQFF; V gene: TRBV9; J gene: TRBJ2-1
CDR3 protein: CATSDPGLGYNEQFF; V gene: TRBV24-1; J gene: TRBJ2-1
CDR3 protein: CASSVVGGSDTQYF; V gene: TRBV9; J gene: TRBJ2-3
CDR3 protein: CASSLGQFYGYTF; V gene: TRBV28; J gene: TRBJ1-2
CDR3 protein: CASSSGGGGHQETQYF; V gene: TRBV14; J gene: TRBJ2-5
CDR3 protein: CAINSPGLSRGEQFF; V gene: TRBV10-3; J gene: TRBJ2-1
CDR3 protein: CASSERPGGTQPQHF; V gene: TRBV2; J gene: TRBJ1-5
CDR3 protein: CASSHRQRRNTEAFF; V gene: TRBV5-5; J gene: TRBJ1-1
CDR3 protein: CASSHRTGYYEQYF; V gene: TRBV27; J gene: TRBJ2-7
CDR3 protein: CASSPRPRYSNQPQHF; V gene: TRBV21-1; J gene: TRBJ1-5
CDR3 protein: CATGGQGPTGELFF; V gene: TRBV24-1; J gene: TRBJ2-2
CDR3 protein: CASSSLQAGQPQHF; V gene: TRBV3-1/TRBV3-2; J gene: TRBJ1-5
CDR3 protein: CASSIVLAGGPGDTQYF; V gene: TRBV5-6; J gene: TRBJ2-3
CDR3 protein: CASSVETSAGNEQFF; V gene: TRBV7-2; J gene: TRBJ2-1